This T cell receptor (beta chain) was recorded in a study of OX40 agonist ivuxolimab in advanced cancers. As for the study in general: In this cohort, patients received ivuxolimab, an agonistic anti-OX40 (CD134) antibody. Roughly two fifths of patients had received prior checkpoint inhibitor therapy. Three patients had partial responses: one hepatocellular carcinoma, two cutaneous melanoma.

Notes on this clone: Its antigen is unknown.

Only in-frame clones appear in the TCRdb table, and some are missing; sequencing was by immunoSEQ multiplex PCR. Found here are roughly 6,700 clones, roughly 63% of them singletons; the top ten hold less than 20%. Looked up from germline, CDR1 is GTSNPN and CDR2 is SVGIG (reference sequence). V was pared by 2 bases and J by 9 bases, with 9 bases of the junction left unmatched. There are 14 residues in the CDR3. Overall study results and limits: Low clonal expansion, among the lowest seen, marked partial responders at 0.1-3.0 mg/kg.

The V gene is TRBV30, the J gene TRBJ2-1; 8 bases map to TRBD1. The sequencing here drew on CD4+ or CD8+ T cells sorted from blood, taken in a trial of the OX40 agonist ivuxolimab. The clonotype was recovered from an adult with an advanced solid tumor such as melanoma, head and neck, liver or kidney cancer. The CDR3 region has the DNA TGTGCCTGGAGTACGGGTCAGGGGGCCCCTGAGCAGTTCTTC. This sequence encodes CAWSTGQGAPEQFF.